This TCR beta chain is drawn from a study of blood T cell repertoires in COVID-19 (dated by TCRdb to 2018 to 2020). Study-wide context: The collaborator samples originated in the United States, Italy and Spain and spanned the acute and convalescent phases of COVID-19. The material from the prospective study consisted of cDNA or gDNA derived from T cells, B-cell-depleted T cells, or PBMCs. Deeply sampled blood TCRbeta repertoires from subjects exposed to, actively infected with, or recovered from COVID-19 were included in the dataset. A freely available public database, intended as a resource for researchers studying the immune response to SARS-CoV-2, is where the repertoires were released. The samples were drawn from the first 160 participants of the ongoing ImmuneRACE study and from 1,200 or so subjects provided by 6 global collaborators. Nearly every sample came with metadata listing a de-identified subject ID, COVID-19 status, age in years and sex. Where HLA class I and class II types were available, the types were taken from metadata supplied by the sample provider, not from assay-based typing. The full study reports these points: The amount of clinical and demographic metadata varied by source and participant and was provided uncurated.

Each collaborating institution followed its own protocols to collect whole blood in K2EDTA tubes. For TCRbeta analysis, collaborator samples were shipped as frozen whole blood, as isolated PBMCs, or as DNA extracted from either sample type. Regarding this clone: The antigen this receptor binds is unknown. No base-level quality is on record; no much larger clone is a single base apart.

TCRbeta CDR3 regions were amplified from genomic DNA using the immunoSEQ Assay, a bias-controlled multiplex PCR. The authors' pipeline ran thus. Nucleated cell counts per sample were estimated from amplification of reference gene primers within the assay. Sequence reads were collapsed and filtered to measure the absolute abundance of every unique TCRbeta CDR3 rearrangement. For each sample, productive Simpson clonality was calculated as the square root of Simpson's diversity index across productive rearrangements. TCRdb re-hosts the immuneACCESS table, in-frame sequences only. Its copies lack some clones; in the studies checked, an unresolved V gene accounts for under half of them, and the cause for the rest is not known. The V and J calls and clone size were taken over from that table, and D and trimming were inferred from the DNA. In all, the sample holds around 300,000 clones, and around 87% of those were seen once. 2% to 3% of the sample is held by the ten biggest clonotypes.

CDR1 and CDR2, per the germline V gene (reference sequence), are DFQATT and SNEGSKA. V was cut back by 3 bases and J by 4 bases, leaving a gap of 16 bases between them. CDR3 length: 15 amino acids, cysteine to phenylalanine. The only DNA kept is the CDR3, 45 bases in frame from the first base. Sequenced material: peripheral blood. The TCR comes from a man younger than 35 with active or convalescent COVID-19. The sequence links TRBV20-1 to TRBJ1-5, with the identity of the D gene unclear. The nucleotides are TGCAGTGCTAGTCTCTCGGGTCTGATAAATCAGCCCCAGCATTTT. It translates to CSASLSGLINQPQHF.